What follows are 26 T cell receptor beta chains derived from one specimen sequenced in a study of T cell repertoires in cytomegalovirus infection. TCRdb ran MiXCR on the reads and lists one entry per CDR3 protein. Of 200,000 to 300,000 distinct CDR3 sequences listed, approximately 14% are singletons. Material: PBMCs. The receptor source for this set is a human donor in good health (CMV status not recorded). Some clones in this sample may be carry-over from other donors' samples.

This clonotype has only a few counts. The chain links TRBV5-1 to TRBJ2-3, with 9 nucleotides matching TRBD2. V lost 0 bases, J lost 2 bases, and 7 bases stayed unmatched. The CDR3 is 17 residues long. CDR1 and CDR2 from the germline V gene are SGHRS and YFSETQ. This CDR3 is CASSLASGKPATDTQYF. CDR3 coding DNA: TGCGCCAGCAGCTTGGCTAGCGGGAAGCCTGCCACAGATACGCAGTATTTT.

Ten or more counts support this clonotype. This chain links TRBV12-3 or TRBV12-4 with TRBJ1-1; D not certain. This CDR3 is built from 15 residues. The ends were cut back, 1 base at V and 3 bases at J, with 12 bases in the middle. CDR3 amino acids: CASSLGAGEDTEAFF. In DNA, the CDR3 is TGTGCCAGCAGTTTAGGGGCAGGAGAGGACACTGAAGCTTTCTTT.

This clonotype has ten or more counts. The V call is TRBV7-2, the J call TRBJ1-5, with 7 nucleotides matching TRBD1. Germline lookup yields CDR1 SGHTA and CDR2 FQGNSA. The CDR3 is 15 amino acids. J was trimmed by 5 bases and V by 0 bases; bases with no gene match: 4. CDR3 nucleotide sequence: TGTGCCAGCAGCTTAGCCGGGACAGTAGATCAGCCCCAGCATTTT. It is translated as CASSLAGTVDQPQHF.

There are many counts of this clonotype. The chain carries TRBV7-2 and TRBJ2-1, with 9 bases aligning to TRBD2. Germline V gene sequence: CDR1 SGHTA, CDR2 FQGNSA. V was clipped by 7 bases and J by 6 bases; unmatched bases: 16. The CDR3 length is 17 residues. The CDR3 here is CASTRGASGILTNEQFF. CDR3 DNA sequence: TGTGCCAGCACCCGAGGAGCTAGCGGGATTCTTACCAATGAGCAGTTCTTC.

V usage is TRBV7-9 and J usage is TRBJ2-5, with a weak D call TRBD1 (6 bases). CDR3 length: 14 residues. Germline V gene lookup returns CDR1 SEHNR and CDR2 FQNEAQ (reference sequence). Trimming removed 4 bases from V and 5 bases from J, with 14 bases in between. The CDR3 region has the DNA TGTGCCAGCAGCTCCACAGGGATTAAGGAGACCCAGTACTTC. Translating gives CASSSTGIKETQYF. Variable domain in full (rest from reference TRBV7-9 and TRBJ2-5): DTGVSQNPRHKITKRGQNVTFRCDPISEHNRLYWYRQTLGQGPEFLTYFQNEAQLEKSRLLSDRFSAERPKGSFSTLEIQRTEQGDSAMYLCASSSTGIKETQYFGPGTRLLVL.

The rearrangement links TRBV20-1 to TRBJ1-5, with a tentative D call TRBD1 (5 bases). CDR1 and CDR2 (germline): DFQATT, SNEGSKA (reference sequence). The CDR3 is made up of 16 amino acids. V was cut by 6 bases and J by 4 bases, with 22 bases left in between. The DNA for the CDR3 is TGCAGTGCCCGGACACCTGTGGGACCTGGGAATCAGCCCCAGCATTTT. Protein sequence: CSARTPVGPGNQPQHF.

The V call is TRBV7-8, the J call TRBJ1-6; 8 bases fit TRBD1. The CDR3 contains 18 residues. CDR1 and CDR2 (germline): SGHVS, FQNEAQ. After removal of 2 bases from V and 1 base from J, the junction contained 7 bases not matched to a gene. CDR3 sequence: CASSLRDRQASYNSPLHF. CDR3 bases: TGTGCCAGCAGCTTAAGGGACAGGCAGGCGTCCTATAATTCACCCCTCCACTTT.

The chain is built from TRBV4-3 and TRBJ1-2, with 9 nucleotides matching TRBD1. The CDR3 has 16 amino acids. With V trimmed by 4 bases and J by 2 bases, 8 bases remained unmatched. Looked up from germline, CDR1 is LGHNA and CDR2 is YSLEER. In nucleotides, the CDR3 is TGCGCCAGCAGCCCGGGGGGGGACAGGGCCAACTATGGCTACACCTTC. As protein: CASSPGGDRANYGYTF.

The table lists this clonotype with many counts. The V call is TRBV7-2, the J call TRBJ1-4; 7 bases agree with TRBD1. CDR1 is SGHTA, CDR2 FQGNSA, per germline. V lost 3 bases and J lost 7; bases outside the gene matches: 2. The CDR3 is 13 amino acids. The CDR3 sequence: CASSFDRVEKLFF. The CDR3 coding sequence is TGTGCCAGCAGCTTTGACAGGGTTGAAAAACTGTTTTTT.

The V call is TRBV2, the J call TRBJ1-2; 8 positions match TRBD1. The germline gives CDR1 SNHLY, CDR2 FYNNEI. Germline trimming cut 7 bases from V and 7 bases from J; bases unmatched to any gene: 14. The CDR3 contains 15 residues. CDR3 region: CASNEGQAISGGYTF. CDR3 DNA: TGTGCCAGCAACGAGGGACAGGCTATTTCGGGTGGCTACACCTTC.

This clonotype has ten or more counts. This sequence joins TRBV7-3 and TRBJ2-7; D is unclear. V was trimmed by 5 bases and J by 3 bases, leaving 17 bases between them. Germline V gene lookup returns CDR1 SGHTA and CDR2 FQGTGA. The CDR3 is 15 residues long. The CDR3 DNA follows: TGTGCCAGCAGCCTGGGTATTGGTGCAAACTACGAGCAGTACTTC. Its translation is CASSLGIGANYEQYF. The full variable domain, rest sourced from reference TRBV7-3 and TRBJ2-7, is GAGVSQTPSNKVTEKGKYVELRCDPISGHTALYWYRQSLGQGPEFLIYFQGTGAADDSGLPNDRFFAVRPEGSVSTLKIQRTERGDSAVYLCASSLGIGANYEQYFGPGTRLTVT.

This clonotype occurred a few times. The CDR3 protein is CAISEATRGYETQYF. DNA of the CDR3: TGTGCCATCAGTGAAGCCACAAGGGGGTACGAGACCCAGTACTTC. The gene calls are TRBV10-3 and TRBJ2-5; D perhaps matches TRBD1 (6 bases). Trimming cost V 3 bases and J 5 bases, with 16 bases left between them. This CDR3 spans 15 amino acids. Germline-derived CDR1 and CDR2 are ENHRY and SYGVKD.

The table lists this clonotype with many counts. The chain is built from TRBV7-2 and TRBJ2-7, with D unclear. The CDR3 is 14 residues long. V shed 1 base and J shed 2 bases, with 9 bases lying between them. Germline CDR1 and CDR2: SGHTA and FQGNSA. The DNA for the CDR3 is TGTGCCAGCAGCTTAGTCCCTAGGACCTACGAGCAGTACTTC. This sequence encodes CASSLVPRTYEQYF.

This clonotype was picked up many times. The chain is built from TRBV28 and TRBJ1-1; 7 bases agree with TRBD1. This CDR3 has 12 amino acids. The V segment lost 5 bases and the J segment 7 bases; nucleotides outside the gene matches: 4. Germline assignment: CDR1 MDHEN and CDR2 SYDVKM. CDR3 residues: CASSTRQGEAFF. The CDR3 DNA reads TGTGCCAGCAGTACCCGACAGGGTGAAGCTTTCTTT.

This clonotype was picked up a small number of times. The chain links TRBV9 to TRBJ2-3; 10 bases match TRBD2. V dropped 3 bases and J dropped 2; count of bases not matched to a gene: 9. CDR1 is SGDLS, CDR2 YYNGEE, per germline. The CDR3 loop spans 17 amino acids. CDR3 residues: CASSGSGGTTYTDTQYF. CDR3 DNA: TGTGCCAGCAGCGGTAGCGGGGGGACCACTTACACAGATACGCAGTATTTT.

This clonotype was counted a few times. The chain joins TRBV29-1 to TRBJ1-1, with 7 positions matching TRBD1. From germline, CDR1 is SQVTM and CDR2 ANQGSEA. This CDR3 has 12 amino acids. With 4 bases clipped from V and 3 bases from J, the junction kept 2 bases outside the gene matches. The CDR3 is CSVGGQYTEAFF. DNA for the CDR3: TGCAGCGTTGGGGGACAGTACACTGAAGCTTTCTTT.

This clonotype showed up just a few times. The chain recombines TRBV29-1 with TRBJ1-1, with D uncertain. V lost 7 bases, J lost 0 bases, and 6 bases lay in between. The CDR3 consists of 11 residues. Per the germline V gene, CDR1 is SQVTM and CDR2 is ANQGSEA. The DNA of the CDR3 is TGCAGCGGCCGCCTGAACACTGAAGCTTTCTTT. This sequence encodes CSGRLNTEAFF.

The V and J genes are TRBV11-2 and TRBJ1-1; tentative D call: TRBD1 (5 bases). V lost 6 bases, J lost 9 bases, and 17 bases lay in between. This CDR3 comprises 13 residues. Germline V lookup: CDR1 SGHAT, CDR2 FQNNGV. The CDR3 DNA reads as TGTGCCAGCAGAACGCTTAGGACAAACCAAGCTTTCTTT. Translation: CASRTLRTNQAFF.

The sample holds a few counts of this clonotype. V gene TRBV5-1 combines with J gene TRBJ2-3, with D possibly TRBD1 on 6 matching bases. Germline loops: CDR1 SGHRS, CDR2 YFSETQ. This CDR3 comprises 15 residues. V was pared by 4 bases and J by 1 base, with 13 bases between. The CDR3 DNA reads TGCGCCAGCAGCCCCTTAGGGGGTGGCACAGATACGCAGTATTTT. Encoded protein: CASSPLGGGTDTQYF.

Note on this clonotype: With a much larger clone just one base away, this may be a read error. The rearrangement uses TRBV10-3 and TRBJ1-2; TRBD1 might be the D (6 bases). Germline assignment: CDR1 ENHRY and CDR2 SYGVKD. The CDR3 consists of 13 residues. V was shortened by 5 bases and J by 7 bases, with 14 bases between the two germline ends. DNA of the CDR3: TGTGCCATCAGTCCCGACAGGTGCCTTGGCTACACCTTC. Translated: CAISPDRCLGYTF.

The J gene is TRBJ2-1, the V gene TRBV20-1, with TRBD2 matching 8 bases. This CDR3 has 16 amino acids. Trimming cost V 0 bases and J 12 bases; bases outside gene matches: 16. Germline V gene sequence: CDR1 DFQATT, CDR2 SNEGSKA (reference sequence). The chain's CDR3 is CSARDPAGAYFFGQFF. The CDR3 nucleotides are TGCAGTGCTAGAGATCCAGCGGGGGCTTACTTTTTTGGGCAGTTCTTC.

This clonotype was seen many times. The DNA for the CDR3 is TGTGCCAGCAGAGATCTAGACAGGGAAGGCACAGATACGCAGTATTTT. It is translated as CASRDLDREGTDTQYF. This chain joins TRBV6-6 and TRBJ2-3, with 7 bases aligning to TRBD1. This CDR3 region has 16 residues. Trimming took 6 bases from V and 1 from J; bases not matched to a gene: 10. Germline CDR1 is MNHNY and CDR2 is SVGAGI (reference sequence).

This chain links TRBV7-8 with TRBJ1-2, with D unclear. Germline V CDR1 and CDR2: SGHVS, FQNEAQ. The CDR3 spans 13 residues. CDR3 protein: CTGSFGENYGYTF. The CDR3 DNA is TGTACCGGCAGCTTCGGGGAGAACTATGGCTACACCTTC.

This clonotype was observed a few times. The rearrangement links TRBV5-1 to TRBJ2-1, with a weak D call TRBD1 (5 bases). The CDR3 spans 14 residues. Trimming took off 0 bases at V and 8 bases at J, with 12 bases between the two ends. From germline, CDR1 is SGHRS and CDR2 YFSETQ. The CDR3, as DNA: TGCGCCAGCAGCTTGGCCAGGGCAGGACATGAGCAGTTCTTC. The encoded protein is CASSLARAGHEQFF.

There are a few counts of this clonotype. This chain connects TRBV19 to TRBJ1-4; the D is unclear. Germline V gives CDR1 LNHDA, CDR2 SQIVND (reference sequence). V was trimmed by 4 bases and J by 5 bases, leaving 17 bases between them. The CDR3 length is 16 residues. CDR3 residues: CASSNRREGRNEKLFF. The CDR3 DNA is TGTGCCAGTAGTAACCGCCGGGAGGGTCGAAATGAAAAACTGTTTTTT.

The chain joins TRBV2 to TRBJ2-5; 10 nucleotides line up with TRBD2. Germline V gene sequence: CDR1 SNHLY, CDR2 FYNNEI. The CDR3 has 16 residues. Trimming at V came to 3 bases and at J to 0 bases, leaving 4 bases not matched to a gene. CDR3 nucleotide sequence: TGTGCCAGCAGTGAGGGAGCGGGGGGGTACCAAGAGACCCAGTACTTC. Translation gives CASSEGAGGYQETQYF.